These 27 T cell receptor beta chains came from one sample sequenced in a study of blood T cell repertoires in COVID-19. Using immunoSEQ multiplex PCR, the repertoire was profiled, and TCRdb retains in-frame clones only, with some absent. The sample lists 370,000 or so clones; around 87% were seen once. Input material: PBMCs or T cells enriched from blood (not recorded which). The origin of the receptors is a man in his thirties or forties who had recovered from COVID-19.

J is TRBJ1-6 and V is TRBV3-1 (or the pseudogene TRBV3-2), with D perhaps TRBD1 (5 bases). The CDR3 consists of 17 residues. Germline values: CDR1 LGHDT, CDR2 YNNKEL (reference sequence). Trimming pared 1 base from V and 3 bases from J, leaving 13 bases between. The CDR3 reads CASSQGVGVYYNSPLHF. CDR3 DNA sequence: TGTGCCAGCAGCCAAGGGGTAGGGGTCTACTATAATTCACCCCTCCACTTT.

This chain links TRBV9 with TRBJ1-2; TRBD1 matches 7 bases. V dropped 5 bases and J dropped 6; count of bases not matched to a gene: 4. This CDR3 region has 12 residues. CDR1 and CDR2 from the germline V gene are SGDLS and YYNGEE. The CDR3 bases are TGTGCCAGCAGACAGGGGAGTGATGGCTACACCTTC. Its translation is CASRQGSDGYTF. Together with reference TRBV9 and TRBJ1-2, the CDR3 gives the full variable domain: DSGVTQTPKHLITATGQRVTLRCSPRSGDLSVYWYQQSLDQGLQFLIQYYNGEERAKGNILERFSAQQFPDLHSELNLSSLELGDSALYFCASRQGSDGYTFGSGTRLTVV.

The chain carries TRBV11-2 and TRBJ2-1; 7 positions match TRBD2. The CDR3 contains 15 residues. Trimming cost V 1 base and J 4 bases; bases outside gene matches: 4. CDR1 is SGHAT and CDR2 is FQNNGV in the germline V gene. Here the CDR3 DNA reads TGTGCCAGCAGCTTAGCGGGGGGACCTTACAATGAGCAGTTCTTC. Amino acids: CASSLAGGPYNEQFF.

This clone appeared a few times. The chain recombines TRBV19 with TRBJ1-2; D is unresolved. The CDR3 length is 14 residues. V gave up 0 bases and J gave up 2 bases, with 7 bases separating them. Germline V gene data show CDR1 as LNHDA and CDR2 as SQIVND (reference sequence). Here the CDR3 reads CASSIEGRNYGYTF. In DNA form, the CDR3 reads TGTGCCAGTAGTATAGAGGGCAGAAACTATGGCTACACCTTC.

The sample holds a few counts of this clone. The chain recombines TRBV7-9 with TRBJ1-2; D not resolved. Trimming took 4 bases from V and 0 from J, leaving 6 bases between them. The germline V gene has CDR1 SEHNR and CDR2 FQNEAQ (reference sequence). This CDR3 is built from 13 residues. The CDR3 sequence: CASSSDTNYGYTF. CDR3 in DNA: TGTGCCAGCAGCTCTGACACTAACTATGGCTACACCTTC. Together with reference TRBV7-9 and TRBJ1-2, the CDR3 gives the full variable domain: DTGVSQNPRHKITKRGQNVTFRCDPISEHNRLYWYRQTLGQGPEFLTYFQNEAQLEKSRLLSDRFSAERPKGSFSTLEIQRTEQGDSAMYLCASSSDTNYGYTFGSGTRLTVV.

This chain connects TRBV2 to TRBJ1-4, with 8 positions matching TRBD1. The CDR3 runs to 13 residues. The germline gives CDR1 SNHLY, CDR2 FYNNEI. J lost 6 bases, V lost 8 bases, and 5 bases had no gene match. CDR3 protein: CASQGAGDEKLFF. The CDR3 nucleotides are TGTGCCAGCCAGGGGGCGGGTGATGAAAAACTGTTTTTT.

This chain uses TRBV7-6 with TRBJ2-1; maybe TRBD2 (5 bases). CDR3 length equals 14 residues. V lost 1 base and J lost 2, with 6 bases in between. Germline V lookup: CDR1 SGHVS, CDR2 FNYEAQ. Here the CDR3 DNA reads TGTGCCAGCAGCTTAGGGGAGCCCTACAATGAGCAGTTCTTC. Its translation is CASSLGEPYNEQFF. The variable domain in full, with the rest retrieved from reference TRBV7-6 and TRBJ2-1, is GAGVSQSPRYKVTKRGQDVALRCDPISGHVSLYWYRQALGQGPEFLTYFNYEAQQDKSGLPNDRFSAERPEGSISTLTIQRTEQRDSAMYRCASSLGEPYNEQFFGPGTRLTVL.

This clone has a handful of counts. The V call is TRBV4-1, the J call TRBJ1-1, with 11 bases aligning to TRBD1. V gave up 2 bases and J gave up 6 bases; unmatched junction bases: 14. The CDR3 sequence is 18 residues long. Germline V CDR1 and CDR2: MGHRA, YSYEKL. CDR3 in DNA: TGCGCCAGCAGCCAATCGGTGGACAGGGGGCGCGTCATTCCTGAAGCTTTCTTT. Its protein product is CASSQSVDRGRVIPEAFF.

V gene TRBV7-2 combines with J gene TRBJ2-3; 7 nucleotides align to TRBD2. Germline values: CDR1 SGHTA, CDR2 FQGNSA. The CDR3 length is 16 residues. The V segment lost 2 bases and the J segment 0 bases; nucleotides outside the gene matches: 5. The CDR3 sequence: CASSLPRGSSTDTQYF. The CDR3 nucleotides are TGTGCCAGCAGCTTACCGCGGGGGTCTAGCACAGATACGCAGTATTTT.

This chain links TRBV20-1 with TRBJ2-7; 11 nucleotides match TRBD2. CDR3 size: 17 residues. Germline CDR1 and CDR2: DFQATT and SNEGSKA (reference sequence). V trimming: 3 bases; J trimming: 0 bases; junction bases outside the gene matches: 10. The CDR3 bases are TGCAGTGCTAGTTTTCCCCCCACTAGCGGGGGCTCCTACGAGCAGTACTTC. Residues: CSASFPPTSGGSYEQYF.

V is TRBV5-4 and J is TRBJ2-1; D may be TRBD2 (5 bases). Deletions cut 4 bases from V and 0 bases from J, with 11 bases between. The CDR3 runs 15 residues. Germline lookup yields CDR1 SGHNT and CDR2 YYREEE (reference sequence). The chain's CDR3 is CASSADSSSYNEQFF. CDR3 in DNA: TGTGCCAGCAGCGCGGACTCGAGCTCCTACAATGAGCAGTTCTTC. Full variable domain (missing parts from reference TRBV5-4 and TRBJ2-1): ETGVTQSPTHLIKTRGQQVTLRCSSQSGHNTVSWYQQALGQGPQFIFQYYREEENGRGNFPPRFSGLQFPNYSSELNVNALELDDSALYLCASSADSSSYNEQFFGPGTRLTVL.

The rearrangement uses TRBV30 and TRBJ2-7, with 7 bases matching TRBD1. The CDR3 consists of 15 residues. V gave up 8 bases and J gave up 5 bases; unmatched junction bases: 18. Germline V gene data show CDR1 as GTSNPN and CDR2 as SVGIG (reference sequence). This chain's CDR3 is CAGNPKQGSPHEQYF. As DNA, the CDR3 is TGTGCCGGGAACCCTAAACAGGGGTCGCCCCACGAGCAGTACTTC.

The rearrangement joins TRBV30 to TRBJ2-7; tentatively, D is TRBD1 (5 bases). V was cut by 3 bases and J by 2 bases, with 11 bases left in between. CDR1 and CDR2 from the germline V gene are GTSNPN and SVGIG (reference sequence). The CDR3 runs 13 residues. The CDR3 here is CAWSQAGTYEQYF. CDR3 bases: TGTGCCTGGAGCCAAGCAGGGACCTACGAGCAGTACTTC. The full variable domain, in which reference TRBV30 and TRBJ2-7 provide the parts outside the CDR3, is SQTIHQWPATLVQPVGSPLSLECTVEGTSNPNLYWYRQAAGRGLQLLFYSVGIGQISSEVPQNLSASRPQDRQFILSSKKLLLSDSGFYLCAWSQAGTYEQYFGPGTRLTVT.

V and J are TRBV7-9 and TRBJ2-3; TRBD2 matches at 8 bases. V shed 5 bases and J 9 bases; nucleotides not matched to a gene: 7. The CDR3 has 13 residues. CDR1 and CDR2 (germline): SEHNR, FQNEAQ (reference sequence). CDR3 sequence (DNA): TGTGCCAGCAGCCCGGGAGGGGAGCGCACGCAGTATTTT. This encodes CASSPGGERTQYF.

This sequence joins TRBV30 and TRBJ1-2; D uncertain. Germline CDR1 GTSNPN, CDR2 SVGIG (reference sequence). The CDR3 is made up of 15 amino acids. The V and J ends lost 0 bases and 6 bases respectively, with 17 bases between them. Here the CDR3 DNA reads TGTGCCTGGAGTGTCGTATGGGGAGTTCTGGATGGCTACACCTTC. This codes for CAWSVVWGVLDGYTF.

In its sample, this clone was seen once. V and J are TRBV4-1 and TRBJ2-6; tentative D call: TRBD1 (5 bases). The CDR3 runs 17 residues. V was shortened by 0 bases and J by 5 bases, with 14 bases between the two germline ends. Per the germline V gene, CDR1 is MGHRA and CDR2 is YSYEKL. CDR3 DNA sequence: TGCGCCAGCAGCCAAGATCAGGGTCACATGTGGGCCAACGTCCTGACTTTC. This gives the protein CASSQDQGHMWANVLTF.

J is TRBJ2-6 and V is TRBV19, with TRBD2 as a possible D gene (6 bases). Germline V gene data show CDR1 as LNHDA and CDR2 as SQIVND (reference sequence). The CDR3 length is 16 residues. V gave up 7 bases and J gave up 0 bases, with 13 bases separating them. The CDR3 bases are TGTGCCAGTACCGCGGGGCGGATCTCTGGGGCCAACGTCCTGACTTTC. Encoded protein: CASTAGRISGANVLTF.

The chain carries TRBV5-4 and TRBJ2-2, with TRBD2 identical over 9 bases. CDR1 and CDR2 from the germline V gene are SGHNT and YYREEE (reference sequence). CDR3 length equals 16 residues. Germline trimming cut 0 bases from V and 6 bases from J; bases unmatched to any gene: 6. In DNA, the CDR3 is TGTGCCAGCAGCTTGGAATTAGCTAGCGGGGCCGGGGAGCTGTTTTTT. Protein product: CASSLELASGAGELFF.

This clone was seen once. This sequence joins TRBV5-6 and TRBJ1-4; 10 bases match TRBD1. The trim removed 4 bases at V and 4 bases at J, leaving 10 bases unmatched. Germline-derived CDR1 and CDR2 are SGHDT and YYEEEE. There are 17 residues in the CDR3. CDR3 in DNA: TGTGCCAGCAGCCGGACAGGGGGTCGAAGATATAATGAAAAACTGTTTTTT. Amino acid sequence: CASSRTGGRRYNEKLFF. Using reference TRBV5-6 and TRBJ1-4 for the parts outside the CDR3, the full variable domain is DAGVTQSPTHLIKTRGQQVTLRCSPKSGHDTVSWYQQALGQGPQFIFQYYEEEERQRGNFPDRFSGHQFPNYSSELNVNALLLGDSALYLCASSRTGGRRYNEKLFFGSGTQLSVL.

The CDR3 coding sequence is TGCGCCAGGGGACTTTTCAATCAGCCCCAGCATTTT. This translates into CARGLFNQPQHF. The V and J genes are TRBV23-1 and TRBJ1-5; the D gene is possibly TRBD1 (5 bases). TRBV23-1 is sorted into the ORF group, with uncertain function. V was pared by 9 bases and J by 3 bases, with 9 bases between. The CDR3 loop spans 12 amino acids.

This clone has a handful of counts. The CDR3, as DNA: TGTGCCAGTAGGGACAGTAATTACAATCAGCCCCAGCATTTT. This sequence encodes CASRDSNYNQPQHF. The chain is built from TRBV19 and TRBJ1-5; D is perhaps TRBD1 (6 bases). V was shortened by 6 bases and J by 3 bases, with 12 bases between the two germline ends. Germline CDR1 and CDR2: LNHDA and SQIVND (reference sequence). The CDR3 has 14 amino acids.

This clone appeared a single time. This chain joins TRBV28 and TRBJ1-5; a weak D match, TRBD1 (6 bases). The germline V and J ends were trimmed by 5 bases and 10 bases, with 18 bases remaining between them. The CDR3 runs to 14 residues. Germline CDR1 MDHEN, CDR2 SYDVKM. The CDR3 sequence: CASSLGGGNRPQHF. CDR3 in DNA: TGTGCCAGCAGTCTAGGGGGAGGGAATCGTCCCCAGCATTTT.

This clone was detected once. The gene calls are TRBV6-5 and TRBJ2-7, with TRBD1 identical over 8 bases. The CDR3 length is 14 residues. The germline V gene has CDR1 MNHEY and CDR2 SVGAGI. V trimming: 4 bases; J trimming: 3 bases; junction bases outside the gene matches: 5. The CDR3: CASSSMTGDYEQYF. CDR3 DNA sequence: TGTGCCAGCAGTTCAATGACAGGGGACTACGAGCAGTACTTC.

The V gene is TRBV3-1 (or the pseudogene TRBV3-2), the J gene TRBJ1-1; D not resolved. The CDR3 is 13 residues long. V was cut by 4 bases and J by 2 bases, with 8 bases left in between. Germline V CDR1 and CDR2: LGHDT, YNNKEL (reference sequence). CDR3 bases: TGTGCCAGCAGCCCGACACTTAACACTGAAGCTTTCTTT. Amino acid sequence: CASSPTLNTEAFF.

The CDR3 is CASSPPNRGAGELFF. CDR3 in DNA: TGTGCCAGCAGCCCCCCCAACAGGGGTGCCGGGGAGCTGTTTTTT. The rearrangement uses TRBV7-9 and TRBJ2-2; 7 bases are shared with TRBD1. The CDR3 loop spans 15 amino acids. The germline V gene encodes CDR1 SEHNR and CDR2 FQNEAQ (reference sequence). Trimming cost V 5 bases and J 6 bases; bases outside gene matches: 9.

The rearrangement joins TRBV7-2 to TRBJ1-3, with TRBD1 as a possible D gene (6 bases). CDR3 length: 14 residues. In germline, CDR1 is SGHTA, CDR2 FQGNSA. V lost 5 bases and J 4 bases, leaving 12 bases between the germline ends. CDR3 coding DNA: TGTGCCAGCAGCGGGGGGGCGAACGGAAACACCATATATTTT. This translates into CASSGGANGNTIYF.

The chain links TRBV29-1 to TRBJ2-3; possibly TRBD2 for D (5 bases). This CDR3 has 13 amino acids. Germline V CDR1 and CDR2: SQVTM, ANQGSEA. V gave up 1 base and J gave up 5 bases, with 10 bases separating them. CDR3 sequence (DNA): TGCAGCGTTGAAGGCGGGCGGAGAGATACGCAGTATTTT. Amino acid sequence: CSVEGGRRDTQYF.